The 16 T cell receptor beta chains given below trace back to one sample, sequenced in a study of beta chain features in type 1 diabetes. Study-level findings and limits: All four CD4+ subsets from Type 1 diabetes patients carried moderately but significantly shorter TCRB CDR3s.

These receptors' antigens are unknown. The sequenced template was cDNA made from the entire isolated RNA. Produced via immunoSEQ multiplex PCR; TCRdb's table is partial and in-frame only. The repertoire has 250,000 to 300,000 clones, approximately 24% of them found once; the top ten carry over 0.01%. Sequenced: naive CD4+ T cells from blood. The source of these receptors is a woman aged 25 to 45 with type 1 diabetes.

The chain carries TRBV7-3 and TRBJ1-1, with D unclear. V was clipped by 4 bases and J by 1 base, with 7 bases between them. The germline V gene encodes CDR1 SGHTA and CDR2 FQGTGA. The CDR3 totals 13 residues. CDR3 region: CASSSTPNTEAFF. The CDR3 region has the DNA TGTGCCAGCAGCTCCACACCGAACACTGAAGCTTTCTTT. The variable domain in full, with the rest retrieved from reference TRBV7-3 and TRBJ1-1, is GAGVSQTPSNKVTEKGKYVELRCDPISGHTALYWYRQSLGQGPEFLIYFQGTGAADDSGLPNDRFFAVRPEGSVSTLKIQRTERGDSAVYLCASSSTPNTEAFFGQGTRLTVV.

J is TRBJ2-5 and V is TRBV30; TRBD2 matches at 10 bases. The CDR3 is 15 amino acids. CDR1 and CDR2 from the germline V gene are GTSNPN and SVGIG (reference sequence). V lost 2 bases to trimming and J lost 1 base; unmatched junction nucleotides: 4. The DNA for the CDR3 is TGTGCCTGGAGTCTAACTAGCGGGGCCCAAGAGACCCAGTACTTC. Protein product: CAWSLTSGAQETQYF.

The sample holds a few counts of this clone. This chain uses TRBV2 with TRBJ1-3, with TRBD1 matching 7 bases. V dropped 2 bases and J dropped 1; count of bases not matched to a gene: 2. Germline loops: CDR1 SNHLY, CDR2 FYNNEI. The CDR3 sequence is 15 residues long. CDR3 residues: CASSEQGESGNTIYF. In DNA, the CDR3 is TGTGCCAGCAGTGAACAGGGGGAGTCTGGAAACACCATATATTTT.

This clone has just a few counts. The chain links TRBV19 to TRBJ2-7; TRBD1 aligns across 11 bases. The CDR3 is 15 amino acids. V trimming: 10 bases; J trimming: 4 bases; junction bases outside the gene matches: 12. Germline-derived CDR1 and CDR2 are LNHDA and SQIVND (reference sequence). CDR3 sequence (DNA): TGTGCCACCCTGGACAGGGGGCTATTTTCTTACGAGCAGTACTTC. This translates into CATLDRGLFSYEQYF.

The V call is TRBV6-5, the J call TRBJ2-7; 12 bases match TRBD1. The CDR3 is 15 amino acids. Germline-derived CDR1 and CDR2 are MNHEY and SVGAGI. V lost 7 bases and J lost 6; bases outside the gene matches: 10. The CDR3 sequence: CASTFPGTGGGEQYF. CDR3 sequence (DNA): TGTGCCAGCACTTTCCCCGGGACAGGGGGCGGCGAGCAGTACTTC.

This clone came up a few times. J is TRBJ1-3 and V is TRBV28; no definite D call. The V end was cut by 4 bases, the J end by 6 bases, with 7 bases between. Germline-derived CDR1 and CDR2 are MDHEN and SYDVKM. The CDR3 length is 12 residues. The CDR3: CASSSGENTIYF. Written as DNA, the CDR3 is TGTGCCAGCAGTTCGGGAGAAAACACCATATATTTT.

The chain couples TRBV30 to TRBJ2-5; 7 positions match TRBD1. V lost 3 bases and J lost 5; bases outside the gene matches: 6. This CDR3 has 13 residues. Germline loops: CDR1 GTSNPN, CDR2 SVGIG (reference sequence). The CDR3 spells CAWRRQGAETQYF. The DNA of the CDR3 is TGTGCCTGGAGGCGACAGGGAGCGGAGACCCAGTACTTC.

The chain uses TRBV5-1 and TRBJ2-1, with D perhaps TRBD2 (5 bases). In germline, CDR1 is SGHRS, CDR2 YFSETQ. V dropped 4 bases and J dropped 7 bases, with 18 bases sitting between them. This CDR3 spans 15 amino acids. The CDR3 nucleotides read TGCGCCAGCAGCAAGATGGGAGCAGGTGTGAATGAGCAGTTCTTC. Translation gives CASSKMGAGVNEQFF.

This rearrangement joins TRBV7-9 to TRBJ2-7; 7 bases are a match to TRBD2. This CDR3 is 14 amino acids long. The germline V gene encodes CDR1 SEHNR and CDR2 FQNEAQ (reference sequence). The V and J ends lost 2 bases and 6 bases, in that order; junction bases with no gene match: 7. CDR3 in amino acids: CASSLMRELREQYF. The CDR3 coding sequence is TGTGCCAGCAGCTTAATGCGGGAGCTCCGCGAGCAGTACTTC. The full variable domain, completed using reference TRBV7-9 and TRBJ2-7, is DTGVSQNPRHKITKRGQNVTFRCDPISEHNRLYWYRQTLGQGPEFLTYFQNEAQLEKSRLLSDRFSAERPKGSFSTLEIQRTEQGDSAMYLCASSLMRELREQYFGPGTRLTVT.

The rearrangement links TRBV28 to TRBJ2-2, with 8 bases identical to TRBD1. With V trimmed by 4 bases and J by 6 bases, 10 bases remained unmatched. The CDR3 totals 16 residues. Germline CDR1 MDHEN, CDR2 SYDVKM. In DNA form, the CDR3 reads TGTGCCAGCAGTTCCGACGGACAGGGTATACCCGGGGAGCTGTTTTTT. This translates into CASSSDGQGIPGELFF.

This clone came up a few times. The rearrangement joins TRBV7-2 to TRBJ1-1; TRBD1 aligns across 7 bases. The V and J ends lost 3 bases and 4 bases, in that order; junction bases with no gene match: 8. Germline lookup yields CDR1 SGHTA and CDR2 FQGNSA. The CDR3 sequence is 15 residues long. CDR3 in amino acids: CASSLEGARGTEAFF. The CDR3 DNA sequence: TGTGCCAGCAGCTTGGAGGGGGCGCGGGGCACTGAAGCTTTCTTT.

CDR3 nucleotides: TGCGCCAGCAGCGGCGGGACTAGCTCCTACAATGAGCAGTTCTTC. Translated: CASSGGTSSYNEQFF. This chain connects TRBV5-1 to TRBJ2-1, with 8 bases aligning to TRBD2. The CDR3 runs 15 residues. With 4 bases clipped from V and 0 bases from J, the junction kept 3 bases outside the gene matches. CDR1 and CDR2 (germline): SGHRS, YFSETQ.

This sequence joins TRBV21-1 and TRBJ2-7; TRBD2 is the table's D call, not checked against the DNA. TRBV21-1 is designated a pseudogene. The CDR3 contains 11 residues. The CDR3 region is CASIPMREQYF. The CDR3 coding sequence is TGTGCCAGCATCCCTATGAGGGAGCAGTACTTC.

The V gene is TRBV30, the J gene TRBJ2-2; D is uncertain. Trimming shortened V by 5 bases and J by 3 bases, and 16 bases separated the two germline ends. The CDR3 contains 15 residues. The germline V gene encodes CDR1 GTSNPN and CDR2 SVGIG (reference sequence). Here the CDR3 reads CAWGPAGWYTGELFF. The CDR3 DNA reads as TGTGCCTGGGGGCCGGCAGGATGGTACACCGGGGAGCTGTTTTTT.

In DNA, the CDR3 is TGTGCCAGCAACACCCCTCGGGGGGGAGATACGCAGTATTTT. The encoded protein is CASNTPRGGDTQYF. The chain carries TRBV27 and TRBJ2-3, with 8 bases identical to TRBD2. This CDR3 comprises 14 residues. Germline CDR1 is MNHEY and CDR2 is SMNVEV (reference sequence). The V segment lost 7 bases and the J segment 5 bases; nucleotides outside the gene matches: 8.

This chain joins TRBV4-2 and TRBJ1-2; 7 bases agree with TRBD1. CDR1 is LGHNA, CDR2 YNFKEQ, per germline. V trimming: 0 bases; J trimming: 7 bases; junction bases outside the gene matches: 5. The CDR3 covers 14 residues. Written as DNA, the CDR3 is TGTGCCAGCAGCCAAGATCGGACAGGTGGTGGCTACACCTTC. Translated, it gives CASSQDRTGGGYTF.